A selection of T cell receptor beta chains follows, all from one sample in a study of cytotoxic CD8 clonotypes in ibrutinib-treated CLL. TCRdb keeps only in-frame clones here, not all; method: immunoSEQ multiplex PCR. The sample includes some 170,000 clones, over 75% of them seen just once. Sequenced material: PBMCs, taken at disease progression, from a patient treated with ibrutinib. The receptors were gathered from a human donor with chronic lymphocytic leukemia. CDR3s include the opening cysteine and the closing phenylalanine or tryptophan. Fields, in order: clone size, J gene, D gene, V gene, CDR3 protein, CDR3 DNA. A D gene is named only where the DNA matches it firmly. Size tells how often a clone was seen (once, few, many) or the class of an expanded clone, and some rows leave it out.

few | TRBJ2-1 | NA | TRBV18 | CASSPTSGTPPFYNEQFF | TGTGCCAGCTCACCAACCTCGGGGACTCCACCTTTCTACAATGAGCAGTTCTTC
once | TRBJ1-5 | NA | TRBV27 | CASSLSRTGSNQPQHF | TGTGCCAGCAGTTTATCGCGGACGGGTAGCAATCAGCCCCAGCATTTT
NA | TRBJ1-2 | NA | TRBV19 | CASSIEQGPYGYTF | TGTGCCAGTAGTATTGAACAGGGCCCCTATGGCTACACCTTC
NA | TRBJ2-3 | NA | TRBV25-1 | CASSDRDRPARYF | TGTGCCAGCAGTGATCGAGACAGGCCCGCCCGATATTTT
NA | TRBJ1-2 | TRBD1 | TRBV18 | CASSPWDRASTNGYTF | TGTGCCAGCTCACCATGGGACAGGGCGTCCACGAACGGCTACACCTTC
NA | TRBJ2-7 | TRBD1 | TRBV7-2 | CASSSQVTGEEQYF | TGTGCCAGCAGCTCACAGGTCACAGGGGAGGAGCAGTACTTC
NA | TRBJ2-3 | TRBD2 | TRBV4-1 | CASRTSGYTDTQYF | TGCGCCAGCCGGACTAGCGGATACACAGATACGCAGTATTTT
NA | TRBJ1-1 | NA | TRBV30 | CAGCRNTEAFF | TGTGCCGGGTGCAGGAACACTGAAGCTTTCTTT
NA | TRBJ2-3 | TRBD2 | TRBV9 | CASSAGTSGQDTQYF | TGTGCCAGCAGCGCCGGGACTAGCGGACAAGATACGCAGTATTTT
NA | TRBJ2-7 | TRBD2 | TRBV4-1 | CASSQAALAGNSYEQYF | TGCGCCAGCAGCCAAGCAGCCCTAGCGGGTAACTCCTACGAGCAGTACTTC
NA | TRBJ2-3 | NA | TRBV30 | CACSIGRVTQYF | TGTGCCTGTTCTATTGGACGTGTTACGCAGTATTTT
NA | TRBJ2-7 | TRBD1 | TRBV6-4 | CASSDSGQVGGVAPYEQYF | TGTGCCAGCAGTGACTCAGGACAGGTTGGGGGCGTCGCACCATACGAGCAGTACTTC
NA | TRBJ1-5 | NA | TRBV28 | CASTGSSNQPQHF | TGTGCCAGCACAGGTAGTAGCAATCAGCCCCAGCATTTT
few | TRBJ2-5 | TRBD2 | TRBV6-4 | CASSLAEQETQYF | TGTGCCAGCAGCCTAGCGGAGCAAGAGACCCAGTACTTC
NA | TRBJ1-3 | TRBD1 | TRBV5-1 | CASSLTGVSGNTIYF | TGCGCCAGCAGCTTGACAGGGGTCTCTGGAAACACCATATATTTT
NA | TRBJ1-4 | TRBD1 | TRBV15 | CATSRGQGTNEKLFF | TGTGCCACCAGCAGGGGACAGGGAACTAATGAAAAACTGTTTTTT
few | TRBJ1-4 | TRBD1 | TRBV7-9 | CASGDSFATNEKLFF | TGTGCCAGCGGGGACAGCTTCGCAACTAATGAAAAACTGTTTTTT
NA | TRBJ2-3 | TRBD2 | TRBV4-2 | CASSQEFPREGARAQYF | TGTGCCAGCAGCCAAGAGTTCCCGCGGGAGGGCGCTCGGGCGCAGTATTTT
few | TRBJ1-5 | TRBD1 | TRBV10-1 | CASSHDRDQPQHF | TGCGCCAGCAGTCATGACAGGGATCAGCCCCAGCATTTT
once | TRBJ2-6 | NA | TRBV2 | CASSNFGRSSGANVLTF | TGTGCCAGCAGTAACTTCGGACGGAGCTCTGGGGCCAACGTCCTGACTTTC
few | TRBJ1-5 | NA | TRBV27 | CASSYRDPNQPQHF | TGTGCCAGCAGTTACAGGGACCCCAATCAGCCCCAGCATTTT
NA | TRBJ1-1 | NA | TRBV9 | CASSVDGPNTEAFF | TGTGCCAGCAGCGTAGATGGGCCTAACACTGAAGCTTTCTTT
NA | TRBJ2-5 | NA | TRBV7-8 | CASSLFRFQETQYF | TGTGCCAGCAGCTTATTCCGTTTTCAAGAGACCCAGTACTTC
once | TRBJ2-5 | TRBD1 | TRBV19 | CASKTRDRAETQYF | TGTGCCAGTAAAACCCGGGACAGGGCTGAGACCCAGTACTTC
NA | TRBJ1-1 | NA | TRBV30 | CAWSVGAGFRRAFF | TGTGCCTGGAGTGTTGGGGCAGGGTTCCGTCGAGCTTTCTTT
NA | TRBJ2-7 | NA | TRBV7-2 | CASSRTVQVSSYEQYF | TGTGCCAGCAGCAGGACAGTTCAAGTAAGCTCCTACGAGCAGTACTTC
NA | TRBJ2-7 | NA | TRBV11-2 | CASSPNILDSEQYF | TGTGCCAGCAGCCCGAACATCCTAGACTCCGAGCAGTACTTC
once | TRBJ2-7 | TRBD1 | TRBV7-6 | CASSKLTGTGASEQYF | TGTGCCAGCTCGAAGCTAACCGGGACAGGGGCCTCCGAGCAGTACTTC
NA | TRBJ1-3 | NA | TRBV28 | CASNLETGNTIYF | TGTGCCAGCAATTTAGAGACAGGAAACACCATATATTTT
NA | TRBJ1-3 | NA | TRBV5-1 | CASSLGTKSSGNTIYF | TGCGCCAGCAGCTTGGGGACCAAGAGCTCTGGAAACACCATATATTTT
NA | TRBJ2-1 | TRBD2 | TRBV9 | CASRSAGSSGIPYNEQFF | TGTGCCAGCAGGTCCGCGGGGTCTAGCGGGATCCCCTACAATGAGCAGTTCTTC
NA | TRBJ1-2 | TRBD1 | TRBV27 | CASSRQGQGNGYYGYTF | TGTGCCAGCAGTCGGCAAGGACAGGGCAATGGGTACTATGGCTACACCTTC
NA | TRBJ1-2 | NA | TRBV28 | CASHRGGGSYGYTF | TGTGCCAGCCACCGTGGAGGGGGTAGCTATGGCTACACCTTC
NA | TRBJ2-7 | TRBD2 | TRBV7-9 | CASSLVGGGRSYEQYF | TGTGCCAGCAGCTTAGTTGGCGGCGGGAGATCCTACGAGCAGTACTTC
NA | TRBJ1-4 | NA | TRBV7-9 | CASSLDRRDSLRNEKLFF | TGTGCCAGCAGCTTGGACCGCCGAGACAGCCTACGGAATGAAAAACTGTTTTTT
NA | TRBJ1-3 | NA | TRBV2 | CASSADFGNTIYF | TGTGCCAGCAGTGCGGATTTTGGAAACACCATATATTTT
few | TRBJ2-7 | TRBD1 | TRBV13 | CASSKDRATYEQYF | TGTGCCAGCAGCAAGGACAGGGCCACCTACGAGCAGTACTTC
NA | TRBJ1-1 | NA | TRBV5-1 | CASSLDPSRDMNTEAFF | TGCGCCAGCAGCTTGGATCCGAGTAGGGACATGAACACTGAAGCTTTCTTT
NA | TRBJ2-1 | TRBD2 | TRBV11-3 | CASSLGLAGTEQFF | TGTGCCAGCAGCTTGGGTCTAGCGGGTACTGAGCAGTTCTTC
NA | TRBJ2-7 | TRBD2 | TRBV7-8 | CASRRASGSDEQYF | TGTGCCAGCAGAAGGGCTAGCGGGAGCGACGAGCAGTACTTC
NA | TRBJ1-2 | TRBD1 | TRBV27 | CASRFDRVGLSYGYTF | TGTGCCAGCAGATTCGACAGGGTGGGTCTTTCTTATGGCTACACCTTC
NA | TRBJ1-1 | NA | TRBV11-3 | CASSIVATGNTEAFF | TGTGCCAGCAGCATAGTGGCGACGGGGAACACTGAAGCTTTCTTT
NA | TRBJ2-7 | NA | TRBV10-1 | CASSERVLSYEQYF | TGCGCCAGCAGTGAGAGAGTCCTATCCTACGAGCAGTACTTC
NA | TRBJ1-2 | NA | TRBV19 | CASSSRGFYGYTF | TGTGCCAGTAGTTCCAGAGGGTTTTATGGCTACACCTTC
NA | TRBJ2-7 | TRBD2 | TRBV29-1 | CSATTAGVSYEQYF | TGCAGCGCCACCACGGCGGGAGTATCCTACGAGCAGTACTTC
NA | TRBJ2-1 | TRBD2 | TRBV9 | CASSVGSGSYNEQFF | TGTGCCAGCAGCGTAGGGAGCGGGAGCTACAATGAGCAGTTCTTC
NA | TRBJ1-2 | NA | TRBV5-6 | CASSLVQADYGYTF | TGTGCCAGCAGCTTGGTTCAGGCCGACTATGGCTACACCTTC
NA | TRBJ2-2 | TRBD2 | TRBV14 | CASSQGLAGRKATGELFF | TGTGCCAGCAGCCAAGGACTCGCCGGGAGGAAGGCCACCGGGGAGCTGTTTTTT
NA | TRBJ1-5 | NA | TRBV10-3 | CAISEATGSNQPQHF | TGTGCCATCAGTGAAGCCACCGGGAGCAATCAGCCCCAGCATTTT
NA | TRBJ1-2 | NA | TRBV5-5 | CASSLIILRHGYTF | TGTGCCAGCAGCTTGATAATTTTACGGCATGGCTACACCTTC
NA | TRBJ1-4 | NA | TRBV5-1 | CASSLVLSGSEKLFF | TGCGCCAGCAGCTTGGTCCTATCGGGCAGTGAAAAACTGTTTTTT
NA | TRBJ2-7 | NA | TRBV5-1 | CASSFTDPYEQYF | TGCGCCAGCAGCTTCACTGACCCCTACGAGCAGTACTTC
NA | TRBJ2-1 | TRBD2 | TRBV2 | CASSPGLAGVEQFF | TGTGCCAGCAGTCCTGGACTAGCGGGAGTTGAGCAGTTCTTC
NA | TRBJ1-1 | NA | TRBV6-1 | CASSQQGNTEAFF | TGTGCCAGCAGCCAACAGGGTAACACTGAAGCTTTCTTT
once | TRBJ2-2 | TRBD1 | TRBV19 | CASSMTGQLMNGLFF | TGTGCCAGTAGTATGACAGGGCAACTAATGAATGGGCTGTTTTTT
NA | TRBJ1-5 | TRBD1 | TRBV27 | CASSLNRGGNQPQHF | TGTGCCAGCAGTTTAAACAGGGGTGGCAATCAGCCCCAGCATTTT
NA | TRBJ1-2 | NA | TRBV28 | CASSGGTSKYTF | TGTGCCAGCAGTGGGGGGACAAGCAAATACACCTTC
once | TRBJ1-2 | TRBD1 | TRBV6-5 | CASTPDGTGRGYTF | TGTGCCAGCACCCCCGACGGGACAGGGAGAGGCTACACCTTC
NA | TRBJ2-5 | NA | TRBV7-9 | CASSLGAGNKETQYF | TGTGCCAGCAGCTTAGGCGCAGGGAATAAAGAGACCCAGTACTTC
NA | TRBJ1-3 | NA | TRBV27 | CASKSSGNTIYF | TGTGCCAGCAAAAGCTCTGGAAACACCATATATTTT